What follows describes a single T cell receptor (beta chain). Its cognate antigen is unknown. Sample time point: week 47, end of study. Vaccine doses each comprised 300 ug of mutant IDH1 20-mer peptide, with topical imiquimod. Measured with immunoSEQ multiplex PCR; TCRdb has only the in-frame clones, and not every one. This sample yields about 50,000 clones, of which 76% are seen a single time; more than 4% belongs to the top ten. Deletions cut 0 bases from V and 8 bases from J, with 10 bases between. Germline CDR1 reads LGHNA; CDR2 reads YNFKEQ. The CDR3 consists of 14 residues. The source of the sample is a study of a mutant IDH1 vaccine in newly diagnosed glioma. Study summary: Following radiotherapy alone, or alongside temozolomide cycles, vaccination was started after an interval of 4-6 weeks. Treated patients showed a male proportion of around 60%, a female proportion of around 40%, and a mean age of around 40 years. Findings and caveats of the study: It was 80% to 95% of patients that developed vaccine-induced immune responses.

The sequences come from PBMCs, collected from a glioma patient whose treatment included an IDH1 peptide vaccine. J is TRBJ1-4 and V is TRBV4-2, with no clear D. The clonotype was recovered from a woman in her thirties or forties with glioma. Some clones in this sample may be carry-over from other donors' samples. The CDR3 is CASSQEGLWEKLFF. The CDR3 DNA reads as TGTGCCAGCAGCCAAGAGGGGTTATGGGAAAAACTGTTTTTT.